The 27 T cell receptor beta chains listed next were all sequenced from one sample in a study of blood T cells in healthy people across ages. Alongside a J-beta primer mix, a sample-barcoded 5' primer served in a second PCR lasting about 6 to 12 cycles. MiXCR, applied by TCRdb to the 5' RACE reads, yields one record per CDR3 protein. In the table there are 900,000 to 950,000 distinct CDR3 sequences, 25% to 35% of which are singletons. Separately, the same data were catalogued under a study of T cells of mothers and their children.

The specimen was blood. Receptors originate from a woman in her thirties or forties in good health.

This sequence joins TRBV28 and TRBJ1-2, with 8 positions matching TRBD1. The CDR3 loop spans 15 amino acids. CDR1 and CDR2 (germline): MDHEN, SYDVKM. With V trimmed by 6 bases and J by 6 bases, 12 bases remained unmatched. The CDR3, as DNA: TGTGCCAGCAGACCAATAGGCAGGGGGCTCCATGGCTACACCTTC. Its translation: CASRPIGRGLHGYTF.

This clonotype was found a few times. This sequence joins TRBV28 and TRBJ2-3; 13 nucleotides line up with TRBD2. The junction had 5 bases not matched to a gene; V was cut back by 3 bases and J by 2 bases. This CDR3 is 17 amino acids long. The germline V gene encodes CDR1 MDHEN and CDR2 SYDVKM. The CDR3 protein is CASSFPTSGGATDTQYF. The CDR3 DNA reads TGTGCCAGCAGTTTCCCTACTAGCGGGGGGGCCACAGATACGCAGTATTTT. The entire variable domain, with the rest obtained from reference TRBV28 and TRBJ2-3, is as follows: DVKVTQSSRYLVKRTGEKVFLECVQDMDHENMFWYRQDPGLGLRLIYFSYDVKMKEKGDIPEGYSVSREKKERFSLILESASTNQTSMYLCASSFPTSGGATDTQYFGPGTRLTVL.

This clonotype was found many times. The CDR3 loop reads CASSLEGQGNTGELFF. CDR3 sequence (DNA): TGCGCCAGCAGCTTGGAAGGACAGGGGAACACCGGGGAGCTGTTTTTT. The chain joins TRBV5-1 to TRBJ2-2; TRBD1 aligns across 8 bases. Germline CDR1 and CDR2: SGHRS and YFSETQ. V shed 0 bases and J 1 base; nucleotides not matched to a gene: 2. The CDR3 length is 16 residues.

V is TRBV7-7 and J is TRBJ2-1, with D perhaps TRBD1 (6 bases). Germline V gene lookup returns CDR1 SSHAT and CDR2 FNYEAQ (reference sequence). The CDR3 sequence is 15 residues long. The CDR3 here is CAGSLAQGSYNEQFF. In DNA form, the CDR3 reads TGTGCTGGCAGCTTAGCGCAGGGGTCCTACAATGAGCAGTTCTTC.

This clonotype was counted at least ten times. This chain links TRBV5-5 with TRBJ1-2; 11 nucleotides agree with TRBD1. CDR1 is SGHKS, CDR2 YYEKEE, per germline (reference sequence). The CDR3 has 15 residues. The V segment lost 4 bases and the J segment 8 bases; nucleotides outside the gene matches: 10. The CDR3 region is CASSRDRGLPGGYTF. The CDR3 DNA sequence: TGTGCCAGCAGCCGGGACAGGGGGTTACCGGGCGGCTACACCTTC. Full variable domain (remainder filled in from reference TRBV5-5 and TRBJ1-2): DAGVTQSPTHLIKTRGQQVTLRCSPISGHKSVSWYQQVLGQGPQFIFQYYEKEERGRGNFPDRFSARQFPNYSSELNVNALLLGDSALYLCASSRDRGLPGGYTFGSGTRLTVV.

The V gene is TRBV6-5, the J gene TRBJ2-1, with 7 nucleotides matching TRBD2. Near its end, the DNA agrees better with TRBJ2-7, so the J call may be wrong. Germline-derived CDR1 and CDR2 are MNHEY and SVGAGI. The CDR3 runs 14 residues. In DNA form, the CDR3 reads TGTGCCAGCAGTAACGGGGGGTCCTACAATGAGCAGTACTTC. Protein sequence: CASSNGGSYNEQYF.

CDR3 DNA sequence: TGCGCCAGCAGCCAAGTGGACATTCTCGCCTACAATGAGCAGTTCTTC. Protein sequence: CASSQVDILAYNEQFF. V gene TRBV4-1 combines with J gene TRBJ2-1, with a weak D call TRBD1 (5 bases). V lost 1 base and J 2 bases, leaving 12 bases between the germline ends. This CDR3 spans 16 amino acids. Germline assignment: CDR1 MGHRA and CDR2 YSYEKL.

Ten or more counts support this clonotype. This chain uses TRBV20-1 with TRBJ1-5; 12 positions match TRBD1. Germline V lookup: CDR1 DFQATT, CDR2 SNEGSKA (reference sequence). The CDR3 has 18 amino acids. V trimming: 3 bases; J trimming: 2 bases; junction bases outside the gene matches: 11. The DNA of the CDR3 is TGCAGTGCTAGGCCCGGGACAGGGGGCCGAGTTGGCAATCAGCCCCAGCATTTT. This gives the protein CSARPGTGGRVGNQPQHF.

This clonotype has only a few counts. This may be a read error: a much more frequent sequence differs by one nucleotide. This chain connects TRBV10-3 to TRBJ2-1; maybe TRBD2 (6 bases). Germline V gene sequence: CDR1 ENHRY, CDR2 SYGVKD. Trimming took 0 bases from V and 13 from J, leaving 13 bases between them. CDR3 size: 13 residues. In nucleotides, the CDR3 is TGTGCCATCAGTGAGTCGGGGGAGGAGACCCAGTTCTTC. Translation: CAISESGEETQFF.

This clonotype was recorded at least ten times. The chain combines TRBV13 with TRBJ2-5, with 9 bases that match TRBD2. Germline CDR1 reads PRHDT; CDR2 reads FYEKMQ (reference sequence). The CDR3 is made up of 15 amino acids. V shed 2 bases and J 11 bases; nucleotides not matched to a gene: 12. The CDR3: CASSLQGLAFPQQYF. CDR3 sequence (DNA): TGTGCCAGCAGCTTACAGGGACTAGCTTTCCCTCAGCAGTACTTC.

This clonotype was seen repeatedly, ten times or more. The rearrangement uses TRBV11-2 and TRBJ1-2; 8 nucleotides match TRBD1. This CDR3 contains 15 residues. Germline CDR1 and CDR2: SGHAT and FQNNGV. The J segment lost 5 bases and the V segment lost 3 bases, leaving 8 bases of the junction unmatched. In nucleotides, the CDR3 is TGTGCCAGCAGCTTGGGGTCAGGGGGCTGGTATGGCTACACCTTC. This sequence encodes CASSLGSGGWYGYTF.

J is TRBJ1-2 and V is TRBV7-2, with 8 nucleotides matching TRBD1. The V and J ends lost 1 base and 4 bases, in that order; junction bases with no gene match: 5. The CDR3 extends over 15 amino acids. Germline V gene data show CDR1 as SGHTA and CDR2 as FQGNSA. CDR3: CASSLDAGGPYGYTF. The CDR3 coding sequence is TGTGCCAGCAGCTTAGATGCAGGGGGCCCCTATGGCTACACCTTC.

The chain links TRBV29-1 to TRBJ1-1, with no clear D. Germline V CDR1 and CDR2: SQVTM, ANQGSEA. V was clipped by 4 bases and J by 1 base, with 10 bases between them. The CDR3 is 13 amino acids. This CDR3 is CSVGPDANTEAFF. CDR3 nucleotide sequence: TGCAGCGTTGGCCCCGACGCGAACACTGAAGCTTTCTTT.

This chain connects TRBV12-3 or TRBV12-4 to TRBJ2-7; 16 nucleotides align to TRBD2. This CDR3 is 22 amino acids long. With 3 bases clipped from V and 7 bases from J, the junction kept 24 bases outside the gene matches. CDR3 coding DNA: TGTGCCAGCAGTTTCCGTCCCCGCAGGGGACTAGCGGGGGGGCCGCTCTACAATGAGCAGTACTTC. Its protein product is CASSFRPRRGLAGGPLYNEQYF.

The table lists this clonotype with many counts. This chain joins TRBV12-3 or TRBV12-4 and TRBJ1-2; D perhaps matches TRBD1 (6 bases). The CDR3 has 16 amino acids. V was shortened by 6 bases and J by 3 bases, with 20 bases between the two germline ends. Here the CDR3 DNA reads TGTGCCAGCAGGGGGGCATTCAGGCAGGGATACTATGGCTACACCTTC. Its protein is CASRGAFRQGYYGYTF.

The chain uses TRBV21-1 and TRBJ2-7; TRBD1, the D gene given by the table, was not confirmed from the DNA. TRBV21-1 has pseudogene status. The CDR3 covers 19 residues. The CDR3 is CASSKGRGQQGAPTYEQYF. CDR3 nucleotide sequence: TGTGCCAGCAGCAAGGGTCGGGGACAACAGGGGGCACCAACCTACGAGCAGTACTTC.

A remark on this clonotype: A much more abundant neighbour one base away suggests this may be a read error. V is TRBV2 and J is TRBJ1-5; D remains ambiguous. This CDR3 region has 12 residues. Germline V gene lookup returns CDR1 SNHLY and CDR2 FYNNEI. V lost 1 base, J lost 4 bases, and 2 bases lay in between. The CDR3 protein is CASSEENQPQHF. The CDR3 DNA follows: TGTGCCAGCAGTGAAGAGAATCAGCCCCAGCATTTT.

On this clonotype itself: A much more abundant neighbour one base away suggests this may be a read error. V usage is TRBV29-1 and J usage is TRBJ1-2; possibly TRBD1 for D (6 bases). The CDR3 sequence is 14 residues long. Per germline, CDR1 SQVTM and CDR2 ANQGSEA. Trimming removed 3 bases from V and 8 bases from J, with 19 bases in between. DNA of the CDR3: TGCAGCGTTGATCGCTTGGGGGGCATGGAGGGCTACACCTTC. Protein: CSVDRLGGMEGYTF.

A few counts support this clonotype. The J gene is TRBJ1-2, the V gene TRBV3-1; D uncertain. The V end lost 1 base, the J end lost 1 base, and 7 bases lay between the germline ends. Germline V gives CDR1 LGHDT, CDR2 YNNKEL (reference sequence). The length of the CDR3 is 14 residues. The CDR3 coding sequence is TGTGCCAGCAGCCAAGTTCTGGGTAACTATGGCTACACCTTC. Residues: CASSQVLGNYGYTF.

This clonotype was picked up many times. The rearrangement joins TRBV7-9 to TRBJ2-1; perhaps TRBD1 as D (6 bases). Germline V gene sequence: CDR1 SEHNR, CDR2 FQNEAQ (reference sequence). The CDR3 runs 13 residues. V was shortened by 1 base and J by 7 bases, with 8 bases between the two germline ends. The CDR3 DNA sequence: TGTGCCAGCAGCTTAGAAACAGGGAATGAGCAGTTCTTC. Translating it yields CASSLETGNEQFF.

The chain joins TRBV20-1 to TRBJ1-5; D call uncertain. Looked up from germline, CDR1 is DFQATT and CDR2 is SNEGSKA (reference sequence). The CDR3 has 15 amino acids. The V end lost 3 bases, the J end lost 6 bases, and 18 bases lay between the germline ends. The CDR3 protein is CSASDGEGLGQPQHF. The CDR3, as DNA: TGCAGTGCTAGTGACGGGGAAGGTTTAGGTCAGCCCCAGCATTTT.

This clonotype was detected only a few times. The chain carries TRBV20-1 and TRBJ2-1; unclear D gene. Trimming pared 1 base from V and 13 bases from J, leaving 11 bases between. The CDR3 is made up of 11 amino acids. Germline V CDR1 and CDR2: DFQATT, SNEGSKA (reference sequence). The CDR3 DNA reads TGCAGTGCTAGAGTTGGCTCCAGCCAGTTCTTC. Translating it yields CSARVGSSQFF.

The CDR3 nucleotides are TGTGCCACCAGTGAGGGACTAGCGGGGTATTTAGATACGCAGTATTTT. Translating gives CATSEGLAGYLDTQYF. J is TRBJ2-3 and V is TRBV24-1; 13 bases fit TRBD2. The CDR3 covers 16 residues. The germline CDR1 and CDR2 sequences are KGHDR and SFDVKD. The junction had 5 bases not matched to a gene; V was cut back by 4 bases and J by 5 bases.

The V call is TRBV6-6, the J call TRBJ1-4, with D unclear. CDR1 and CDR2 (germline): MNHNY, SVGAGI (reference sequence). The length of the CDR3 is 15 residues. V gave up 3 bases and J gave up 7 bases, with 15 bases separating them. The CDR3 reads CASSYHQNLGEKLFF. The CDR3 DNA follows: TGTGCCAGCAGTTATCATCAGAACTTAGGTGAAAAACTGTTTTTT.

This clonotype came up a few times. This chain joins TRBV7-2 and TRBJ2-1; TRBD2 aligns across 9 bases. This CDR3 is built from 15 residues. Germline V lookup: CDR1 SGHTA, CDR2 FQGNSA. Trimming removed 5 bases from V and 9 bases from J; junction bases left unmatched: 11. CDR3 nucleotide sequence: TGTGCCAGCAGCCCCCTCAGGAGCGGGGGGAGTGAGCAGTTCTTC. Amino acid sequence: CASSPLRSGGSEQFF.

There are many counts of this clonotype. A much larger clonotype is one base distant, so this may be a read error. The chain links TRBV2 to TRBJ2-7, with a weak D call TRBD2 (7 bases). The V and J ends lost 7 bases and 4 bases respectively, with 20 bases between them. CDR3 length: 15 amino acids. CDR1 SNHLY and CDR2 FYNNEI come from the germline V gene. The CDR3 nucleotides are TGTGCCAGCAACAAGGGAGGGGGTATCGGATACGAGCAGTACTTC. Its translation is CASNKGGGIGYEQYF.

Comments on this clonotype: It may be a read error: a sequence one base away is much more abundant. The chain couples TRBV7-9 to TRBJ2-4; D tentatively reads TRBD1 or TRBD2 (5 bases each). CDR3 length: 15 amino acids. The V end lost 1 base, the J end lost 7 bases, and 14 bases lay between the germline ends. Germline CDR1 and CDR2: SEHNR and FQNEAQ (reference sequence). CDR3 protein: CASSLVAGAKNIQYF. CDR3 DNA: TGTGCCAGCAGCTTAGTTGCCGGGGCGAAGAACATTCAGTACTTC.